This T cell receptor (beta chain) was obtained from a study of T-cell memory formation after mild COVID-19 (dated by TCRdb to the early 2020s). Background on the whole study: Most TCR sequence clusters were specific to one of the two donors. T-cell clones expanding and contracting after mild COVID-19 in two donors were tracked by longitudinal TCRalpha and TCRbeta repertoire sequencing. The cohort was made up of two young adult volunteers, one female and one male, who were previously healthy.

TCRdb records Illumina NovaSeq 6000 as the sequencer. cDNA libraries for TCRalpha and TCRbeta were prepared by 5'RACE using constant-segment primers, with sample barcodes and unique molecular identifiers added. Trizol reagent was used to extract RNA from every sample. Library amplification was performed in two PCR steps, and a second sample barcode and Illumina TruSeq adapters were introduced in the second step. Sequencing of libraries was performed on an Illumina NovaSeq with 2 x 150 bp paired-end reads. As for how the authors treated the data: With migec v1.2.7, reads were demultiplexed and then collapsed into UMI-guided consensus sequences. With mixcr v2.1.11, UMI consensuses were aligned to TRA and TRB V and J templates and assembled into clonotypes. A clonotype was counted as expanded or contracted only when both edgeR and NoisET called the clonotype significant, with the noise models trained on biological replicates. For edgeR calls, a false discovery rate-adjusted p below 0.01 and a log2 fold-change threshold of 1 were applied. As an exploratory analysis of dynamics, max-normalized trajectories of the 1000 most abundant clonotypes were examined with PCA combined with hierarchical clustering. Separately sequenced CD4+ and CD8+ repertoires were used to assign the CD4 or CD8 phenotype of responding clones. TCRdb reprocessed the public reads (quality trimming at Q25 with fastp, clone calling with MiXCR) and kept in-frame beta chains. Every distinct CDR3 protein forms one entry, paired with its most common genes and DNA. The V and J calls and clone size are TCRdb's, not the authors'. This sample is represented by roughly 200,000 distinct CDR3 sequences; 15% to 20% of them were singletons. Roughly 2.4% of the sample lies in the top ten.

A word on this clonotype: This clone's antigen is unknown. No much larger clone is present one base from it, and per-base qualities are unavailable.

Ficoll-Paque density gradient centrifugation was used to isolate PBMCs. What the authors observed across the whole study: SARS-CoV-2 specificity was not confirmed for the second-wave clones peaking on day 37. Clones contracting from day 15 to 85 had balanced CD4/CD8 phenotypes, while a second wave expanding from day 15 to 37 was biased towards CD4+. Only two mild cases were covered in the study, and larger cohorts including severe cases with pre-infection samples were considered necessary. Contracting CD4+ clones appeared mostly in the CM and EM memory subsets, whereas CD8+ clones were enriched in EMRA. Some responding clones were found in pre-infection memory, which suggests that pre-existing cross-reactive memory T cells took part in the SARS-CoV-2 response.

The source of this sequence is an adult woman who had mild COVID-19 (a few samples of this study predate the infection). The sample titles of this study are shuffled in the database, so cell type and time point are left out; the donor was told from shared clones. The material sequenced was PBMCs or a T cell subset sorted from them (not recorded which).

CDR3 reads: CSAQPPVYGYTF. The nucleotides are TGCAGTGCACAACCACCCGTCTATGGCTACACCTTC. The V gene is TRBV20-1 and the J gene is TRBJ1-2; no D gene call is confident. Based on the germline V gene (reference sequence), the CDR1 and CDR2 sequences are DFQATT and SNEGSKA. The CDR3, cysteine through phenylalanine, is 12 amino acids long. Just the 36-base CDR3 DNA is kept, in frame starting at base 1. V gives up 6 bases and J gives up 4 bases, and the segment between their germline ends measures 12 bases.